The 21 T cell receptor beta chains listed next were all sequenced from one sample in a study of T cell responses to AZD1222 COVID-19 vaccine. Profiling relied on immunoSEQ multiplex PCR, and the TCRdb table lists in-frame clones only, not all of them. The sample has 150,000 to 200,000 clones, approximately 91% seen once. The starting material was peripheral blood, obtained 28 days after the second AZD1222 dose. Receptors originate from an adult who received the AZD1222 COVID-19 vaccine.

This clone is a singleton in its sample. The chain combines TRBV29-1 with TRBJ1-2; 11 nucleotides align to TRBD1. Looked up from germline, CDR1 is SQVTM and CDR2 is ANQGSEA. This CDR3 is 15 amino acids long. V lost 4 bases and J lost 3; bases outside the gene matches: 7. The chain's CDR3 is CSVGGTGGSDYGYTF. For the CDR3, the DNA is TGCAGCGTTGGCGGGACAGGGGGATCGGACTATGGCTACACCTTC.

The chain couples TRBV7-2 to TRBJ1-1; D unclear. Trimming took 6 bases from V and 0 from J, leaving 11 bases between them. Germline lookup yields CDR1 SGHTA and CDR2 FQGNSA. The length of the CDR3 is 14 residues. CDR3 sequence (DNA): TGTGCCAGCAGGTCCGGGAGGGTGAACACTGAAGCTTTCTTT. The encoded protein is CASRSGRVNTEAFF.

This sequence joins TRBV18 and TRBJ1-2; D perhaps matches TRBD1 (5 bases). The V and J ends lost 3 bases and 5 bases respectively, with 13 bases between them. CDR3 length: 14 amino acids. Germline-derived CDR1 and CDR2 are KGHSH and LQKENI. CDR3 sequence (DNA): TGTGCCAGCTCACCCCCGGGGGACCCTTATGGCTACACCTTC. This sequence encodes CASSPPGDPYGYTF.

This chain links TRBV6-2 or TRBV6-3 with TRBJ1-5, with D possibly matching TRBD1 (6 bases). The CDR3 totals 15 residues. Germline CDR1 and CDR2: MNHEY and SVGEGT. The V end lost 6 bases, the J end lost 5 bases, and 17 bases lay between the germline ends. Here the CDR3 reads CASSHGDILYQPQHF. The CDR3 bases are TGTGCCAGCAGCCACGGGGACATACTCTATCAGCCCCAGCATTTT.

The CDR3 loop is CASSWDENTEAFF. In DNA form, the CDR3 reads TGTGCCAGCAGTTGGGACGAGAACACTGAAGCTTTCTTT. V and J are TRBV6-2 or TRBV6-3 and TRBJ1-1; D is possibly TRBD1 (5 bases). Looked up from germline, CDR1 is MNHEY and CDR2 is SVGEGT. V gave up 4 bases and J gave up 1 base, with 7 bases separating them. CDR3 length: 13 residues.

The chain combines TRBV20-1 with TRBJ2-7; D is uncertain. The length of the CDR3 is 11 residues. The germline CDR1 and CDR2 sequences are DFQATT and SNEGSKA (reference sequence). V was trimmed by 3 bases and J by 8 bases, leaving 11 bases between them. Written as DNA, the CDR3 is TGCAGTGCTAGTTCTGACTTCAAGCAGTACTTC. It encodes CSASSDFKQYF.

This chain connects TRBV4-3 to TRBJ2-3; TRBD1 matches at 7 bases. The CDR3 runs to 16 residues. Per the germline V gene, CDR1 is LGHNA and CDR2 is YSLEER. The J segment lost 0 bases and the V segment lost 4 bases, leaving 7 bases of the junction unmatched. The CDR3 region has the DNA TGCGCCAGCAGCCCGGACCAGGGGGTGAGCACAGATACGCAGTATTTT. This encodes CASSPDQGVSTDTQYF.

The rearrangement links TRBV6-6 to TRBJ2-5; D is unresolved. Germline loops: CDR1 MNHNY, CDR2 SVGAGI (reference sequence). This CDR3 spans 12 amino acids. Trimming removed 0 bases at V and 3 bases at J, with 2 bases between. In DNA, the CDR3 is TGTGCCAGCAGTTACTCGAAAGAGACCCAGTACTTC. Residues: CASSYSKETQYF.

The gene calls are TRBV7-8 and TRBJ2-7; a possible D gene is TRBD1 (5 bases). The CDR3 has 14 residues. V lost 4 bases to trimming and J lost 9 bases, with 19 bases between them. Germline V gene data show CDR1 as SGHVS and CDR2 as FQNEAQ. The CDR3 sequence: CASSSRQGLPAQYF. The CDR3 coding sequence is TGTGCCAGCAGCTCTCGGCAGGGCCTCCCTGCGCAGTACTTC. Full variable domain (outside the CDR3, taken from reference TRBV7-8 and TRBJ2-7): GAGVSQSPRYKVAKRGQDVALRCDPISGHVSLFWYQQALGQGPEFLTYFQNEAQLDKSGLPSDRFFAERPEGSVSTLKIQRTQQEDSAVYLCASSSRQGLPAQYFGPGTRLTVT.

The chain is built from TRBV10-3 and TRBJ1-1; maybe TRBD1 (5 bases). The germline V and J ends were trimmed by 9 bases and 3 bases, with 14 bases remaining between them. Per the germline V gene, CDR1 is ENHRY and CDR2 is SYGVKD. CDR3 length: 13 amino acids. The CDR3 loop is CAMSQGGDTEAFF. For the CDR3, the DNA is TGTGCCATGAGTCAGGGAGGGGACACTGAAGCTTTCTTT.

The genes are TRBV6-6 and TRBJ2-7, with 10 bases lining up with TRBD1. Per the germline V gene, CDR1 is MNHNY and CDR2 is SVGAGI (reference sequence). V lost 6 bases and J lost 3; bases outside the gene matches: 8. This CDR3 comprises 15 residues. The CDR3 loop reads CASRPTDRGVYEQYF. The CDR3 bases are TGTGCCAGCAGACCCACGGACAGGGGGGTCTACGAGCAGTACTTC.

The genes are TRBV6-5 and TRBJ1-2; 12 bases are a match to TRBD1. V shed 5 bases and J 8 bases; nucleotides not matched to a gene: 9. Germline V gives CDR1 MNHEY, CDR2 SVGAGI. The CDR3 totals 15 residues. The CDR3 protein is CASSLHRDRGQGYTF. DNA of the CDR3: TGTGCCAGCAGTCTACACCGGGACAGGGGGCAAGGCTACACCTTC.

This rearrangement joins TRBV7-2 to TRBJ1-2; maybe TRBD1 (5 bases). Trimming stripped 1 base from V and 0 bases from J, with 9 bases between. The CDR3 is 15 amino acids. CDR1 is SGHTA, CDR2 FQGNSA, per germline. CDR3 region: CASSLGRAANYGYTF. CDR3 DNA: TGTGCCAGCAGCTTAGGCAGGGCCGCTAACTATGGCTACACCTTC.

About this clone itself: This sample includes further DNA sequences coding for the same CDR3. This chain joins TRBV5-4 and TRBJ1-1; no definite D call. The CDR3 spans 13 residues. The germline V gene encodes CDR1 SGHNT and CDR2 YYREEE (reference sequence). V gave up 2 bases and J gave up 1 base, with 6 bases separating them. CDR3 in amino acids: CASSFRQNTEAFF. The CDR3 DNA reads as TGTGCCAGCAGCTTTCGGCAGAACACTGAAGCTTTCTTT.

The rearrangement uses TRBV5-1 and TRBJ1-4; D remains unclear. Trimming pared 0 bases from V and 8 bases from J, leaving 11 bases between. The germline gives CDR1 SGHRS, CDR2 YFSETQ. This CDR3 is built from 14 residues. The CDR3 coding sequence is TGCGCCAGCAGCTTGGAAGGGTCCCGGGAAAAACTGTTTTTT. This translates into CASSLEGSREKLFF.

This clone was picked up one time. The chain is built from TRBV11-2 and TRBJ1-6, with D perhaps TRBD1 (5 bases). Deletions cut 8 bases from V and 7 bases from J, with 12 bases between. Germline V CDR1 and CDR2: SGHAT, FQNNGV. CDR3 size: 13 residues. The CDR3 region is CASGGPRNSPLHF. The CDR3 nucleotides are TGTGCCAGCGGGGGACCGAGAAATTCACCCCTCCACTTT.

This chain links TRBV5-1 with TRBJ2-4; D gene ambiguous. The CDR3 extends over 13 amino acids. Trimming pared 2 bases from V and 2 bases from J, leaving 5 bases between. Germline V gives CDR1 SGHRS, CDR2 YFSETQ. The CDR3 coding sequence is TGCGCCAGCAGCTTTAACTCCAAAAACATTCAGTACTTC. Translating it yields CASSFNSKNIQYF.

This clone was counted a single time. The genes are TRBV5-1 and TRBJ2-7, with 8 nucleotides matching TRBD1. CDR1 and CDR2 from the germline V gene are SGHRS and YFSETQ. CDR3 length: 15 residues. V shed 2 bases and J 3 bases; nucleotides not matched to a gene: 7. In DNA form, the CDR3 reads TGCGCCAGCAGCTTTCTCCAGGGGGCTTTCTACGAGCAGTACTTC. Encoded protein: CASSFLQGAFYEQYF.

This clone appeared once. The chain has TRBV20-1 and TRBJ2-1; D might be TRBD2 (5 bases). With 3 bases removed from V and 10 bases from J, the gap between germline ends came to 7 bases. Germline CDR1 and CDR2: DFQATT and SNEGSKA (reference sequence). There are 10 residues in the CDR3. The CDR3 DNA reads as TGCAGTGCTAGCGGGGAAGAGCAGTTCTTC. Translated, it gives CSASGEEQFF.

CDR3: CASSLNAPGAGANVLTF. CDR3 in DNA: TGTGCCAGCAGCTTAAACGCCCCAGGGGCTGGGGCCAACGTCCTGACTTTC. This chain links TRBV7-3 with TRBJ2-6; possible D gene TRBD1, 6 bases. Germline assignment: CDR1 SGHTA and CDR2 FQGTGA. The CDR3 contains 17 residues. V lost 1 base and J lost 2, with 12 bases in between.

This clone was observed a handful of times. DNA for the CDR3: TGTGCCTGGAGCTCGGGGGTAGGCACCGGGGAGCTGTTTTTT. It translates to CAWSSGVGTGELFF. The chain couples TRBV30 to TRBJ2-2; a weak D match, TRBD2 (6 bases). V gave up 3 bases and J gave up 4 bases, with 12 bases separating them. This CDR3 comprises 14 residues. The germline CDR1 and CDR2 sequences are GTSNPN and SVGIG (reference sequence).